Detailed here is one TCR beta chain. The data originate from a study of T cell responses to AZD1222 COVID-19 vaccine. Looked up from germline, CDR1 is SEHNR and CDR2 is FQNEAQ (reference sequence). J was trimmed by 4 bases and V by 5 bases; bases with no gene match: 6. CDR3 size: 15 residues. Here immunoSEQ multiplex PCR was the method, and the copy in TCRdb shows in-frame clones only, minus some. This table has 150,000 or so clones, approximately 90% appearing once. V gene TRBV7-9 combines with J gene TRBJ2-7; 12 bases are a match to TRBD2. Material: peripheral blood, obtained 28 days after the second AZD1222 dose. The source is an adult who received the AZD1222 COVID-19 vaccine. The CDR3 here is CASSPTSGRVYEQYF. Here the CDR3 DNA reads TGTGCCAGCAGCCCGACTAGCGGGAGAGTATACGAGCAGTACTTC.